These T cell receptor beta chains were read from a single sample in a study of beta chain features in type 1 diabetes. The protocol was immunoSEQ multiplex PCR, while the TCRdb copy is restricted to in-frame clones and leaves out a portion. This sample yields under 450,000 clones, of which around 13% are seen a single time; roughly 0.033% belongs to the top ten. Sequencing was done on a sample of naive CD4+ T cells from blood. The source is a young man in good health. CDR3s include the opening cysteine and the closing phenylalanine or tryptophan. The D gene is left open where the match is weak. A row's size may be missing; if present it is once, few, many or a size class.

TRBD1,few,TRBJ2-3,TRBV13,CASSRYRGSTDTQYF,TGTGCCAGCAGCAGATACAGGGGTTCCACAGATACGCAGTATTTT
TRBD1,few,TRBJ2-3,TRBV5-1,CASSLDRGREYF,TGCGCCAGCAGCTTGGACAGGGGGCGGGAGTATTTT
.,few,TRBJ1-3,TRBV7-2,CASSPASGNTIYF,TGTGCCAGCAGCCCAGCGTCAGGAAACACCATATATTTT
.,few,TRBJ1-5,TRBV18,CASSPDRDINQPQHF,TGTGCCAGCTCACCAGATAGGGACATCAATCAGCCCCAGCATTTT
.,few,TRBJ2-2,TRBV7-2,CASSLSGQDIKGELFF,TGTGCCAGCAGCTTATCGGGACAAGACATTAAGGGGGAGCTGTTTTTT
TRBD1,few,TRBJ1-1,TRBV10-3,CAINPTGQGTEAFF,TGTGCCATCAATCCGACAGGGCAGGGCACTGAAGCTTTCTTT
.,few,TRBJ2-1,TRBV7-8,CASSHRREYTHNEQFF,TGTGCCAGCAGTCATCGGCGGGAATATACACACAATGAGCAGTTCTTC
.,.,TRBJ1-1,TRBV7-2,CASSLQVPTEAFF,TGTGCCAGCAGCTTACAGGTTCCCACTGAAGCTTTCTTT
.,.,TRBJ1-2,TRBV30,CAWSVRSDRGYTF,TGTGCCTGGAGTGTACGATCGGATAGGGGCTACACCTTC
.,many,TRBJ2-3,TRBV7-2,CASSLGSTDTQYF,TGTGCCAGCAGCTTAGGAAGCACAGATACGCAGTATTTT
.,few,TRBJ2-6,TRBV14,CASRLSGANVLTF,TGTGCCAGCCGACTCTCTGGGGCCAACGTCCTGACTTTC
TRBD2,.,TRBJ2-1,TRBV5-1,CASSPTSGSYEQFF,TGCGCCAGCAGCCCCACTAGCGGGAGCTATGAGCAGTTCTTC
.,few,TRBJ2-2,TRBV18,CASSPSHGGYTGELFF,TGTGCCAGCTCACCCAGTCATGGCGGATACACCGGGGAGCTGTTTTTT
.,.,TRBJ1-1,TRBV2,CASSEYGSGEAFF,TGTGCCAGCAGTGAATACGGGTCTGGTGAAGCTTTCTTT
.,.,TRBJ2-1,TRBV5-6,CASSPQGLSVYNEQFF,TGTGCCAGCAGCCCGCAGGGACTGTCGGTCTACAATGAGCAGTTCTTC
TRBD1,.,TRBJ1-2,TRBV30,CACGTDYGYTF,TGTGCCTGCGGGACAGACTATGGCTACACCTTC
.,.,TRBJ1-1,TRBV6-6,CASSYSGTFF,TGTGCCAGCAGTTACTCGGGCACTTTCTTT
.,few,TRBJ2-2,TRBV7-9,CASSAGPRNTGELFF,TGTGCCAGCAGCGCGGGACCGAGAAACACCGGGGAGCTGTTTTTT
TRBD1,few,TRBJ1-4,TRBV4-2,CASSQAGGGNEKLFF,TGTGCCAGCAGCCAAGCAGGGGGGGGAAATGAAAAACTGTTTTTT
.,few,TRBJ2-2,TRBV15,CATSTPVPGELFF,TGTGCCACCAGCACCCCGGTGCCCGGGGAGCTGTTTTTT
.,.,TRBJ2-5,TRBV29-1,CSVSGQETQYF,TGCAGCGTTTCAGGTCAAGAGACCCAGTACTTC
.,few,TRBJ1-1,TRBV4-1,CASSLPVEASVTEAFF,TGCGCCAGCAGCCTTCCGGTAGAGGCGAGTGTGACTGAAGCTTTCTTT
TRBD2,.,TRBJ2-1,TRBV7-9,CASTGTSGGSGNEQFF,TGTGCCAGCACCGGGACTAGCGGGGGCTCCGGGAATGAGCAGTTCTTC
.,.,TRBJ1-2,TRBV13,CATGGYTF,TGTGCCACCGGGGGCTACACCTTC
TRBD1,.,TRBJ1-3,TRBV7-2,CASSGQGLVSGNTIYF,TGTGCCAGCAGCGGACAGGGTCTCGTCTCTGGAAACACCATATATTTT
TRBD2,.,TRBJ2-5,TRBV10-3,CAISPGTSVPGETQYF,TGTGCCATCAGCCCCGGGACTAGCGTCCCAGGGGAGACCCAGTACTTC
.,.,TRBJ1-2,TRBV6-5,CASSYSFLNYGYTF,TGTGCCAGCAGTTACTCATTCCTAAACTATGGCTACACCTTC
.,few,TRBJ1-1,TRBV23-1,CASSAMVGVWITNTEAFF,TGCGCCAGCAGTGCGATGGTTGGGGTCTGGATAACGAACACTGAAGCTTTCTTT
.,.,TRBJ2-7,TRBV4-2,CASSQAGASSYEQYF,TGTGCCAGCAGCCAGGCGGGCGCCTCCTCCTACGAGCAGTACTTC
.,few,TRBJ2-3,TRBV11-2,CASSYVGTSTDTQYF,TGTGCCAGCAGCTACGTTGGGACTAGCACAGATACGCAGTATTTT
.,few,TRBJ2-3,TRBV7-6,CASSPRDWLTDTQYF,TGTGCCAGCAGCCCCCGGGACTGGCTGACAGATACGCAGTATTTT
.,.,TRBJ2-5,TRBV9,CASSFDINQETQYF,TGTGCCAGCAGCTTCGATATAAACCAAGAGACCCAGTACTTC
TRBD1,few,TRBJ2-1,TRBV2,CASSEDVQGGYNEQFF,TGTGCCAGCAGTGAAGATGTACAGGGGGGTTACAATGAGCAGTTCTTC
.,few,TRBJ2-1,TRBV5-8,CASVGYNEQFF,TGTGCCAGCGTGGGGTACAATGAGCAGTTCTTC
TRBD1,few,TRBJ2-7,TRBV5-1,CASSWDRASYEQYF,TGCGCCAGCAGCTGGGACAGGGCGTCCTACGAGCAGTACTTC
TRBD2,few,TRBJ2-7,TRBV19,CASSPPGGPGSYEQYF,TGTGCCAGTAGTCCGCCGGGGGGGCCCGGATCCTACGAGCAGTACTTC
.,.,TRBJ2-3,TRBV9,CASSVGAADTDTQYF,TGTGCCAGCAGCGTTGGGGCAGCAGACACAGATACGCAGTATTTT
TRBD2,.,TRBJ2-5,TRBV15,CATSRDSVTSWETQYF,TGTGCCACCAGCAGAGATTCGGTGACTAGCTGGGAGACCCAGTACTTC
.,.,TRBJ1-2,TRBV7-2,CASSLEHFGYTF,TGTGCCAGCAGCTTAGAACACTTTGGCTACACCTTC
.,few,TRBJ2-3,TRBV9,CASSVGRDTQYF,TGTGCCAGCAGCGTAGGAAGAGATACGCAGTATTTT
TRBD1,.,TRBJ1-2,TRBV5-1,CASSFTGTGRLELQRDYGYTF,TGCGCCAGCAGCTTTACCGGGACAGGGCGGCTGGAATTACAGCGAGACTATGGCTACACCTTC
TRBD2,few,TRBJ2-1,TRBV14,CASSQVPGGYNEQFF,TGTGCCAGCAGCCAAGTTCCGGGAGGTTACAATGAGCAGTTCTTC
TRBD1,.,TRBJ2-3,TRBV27,CASRGDRLHTDTQYF,TGTGCCAGCAGGGGGGACAGACTTCACACAGATACGCAGTATTTT
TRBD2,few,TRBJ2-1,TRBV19,CASSTSGREGLVDEQFF,TGTGCCAGTAGTACCTCAGGGCGGGAGGGCCTTGTAGATGAGCAGTTCTTC
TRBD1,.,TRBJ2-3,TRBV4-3,CASSQDLMSGQSLTDTQYF,TGCGCCAGCAGCCAAGATCTCATGTCGGGACAGTCCCTCACAGATACGCAGTATTTT
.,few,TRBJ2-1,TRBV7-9,CASSLKAGTQYNEQFF,TGTGCCAGCAGCTTAAAAGCAGGGACACAGTACAATGAGCAGTTCTTC
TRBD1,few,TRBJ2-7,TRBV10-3,CAIREKDRGSEQYF,TGTGCCATCAGAGAAAAAGACAGGGGATCCGAGCAGTACTTC
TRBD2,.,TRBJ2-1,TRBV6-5,CASSKTSGAYNEQFF,TGTGCCAGCAGTAAGACTAGCGGAGCATACAATGAGCAGTTCTTC
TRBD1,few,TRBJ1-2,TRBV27,CASSAGGWSYTF,TGTGCCAGCAGTGCAGGGGGTTGGAGCTACACCTTC
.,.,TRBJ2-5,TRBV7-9,CASSPGGTSQYF,TGTGCCAGCAGCCCAGGAGGGACGTCCCAGTACTTC
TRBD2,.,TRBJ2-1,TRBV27,CASSLTTSGSYNEQFF,TGTGCCAGCAGTTTAACCACTAGCGGCTCCTACAATGAGCAGTTCTTC
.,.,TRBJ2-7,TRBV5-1,CASSLDGTVYYEQYF,TGCGCCAGCAGCTTAGACGGCACAGTGTACTACGAGCAGTACTTC
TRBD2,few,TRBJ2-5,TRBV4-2,CASSQDGEGVLETQYF,TGTGCCAGCAGCCAAGATGGGGAGGGAGTGTTGGAGACCCAGTACTTC
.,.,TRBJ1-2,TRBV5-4,CASAPDKNYGYTF,TGTGCCAGTGCACCCGACAAGAACTATGGCTACACCTTC
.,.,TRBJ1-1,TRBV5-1,CASSLGLNTEAFF,TGCGCCAGCAGCTTAGGGTTGAACACTGAAGCTTTCTTT
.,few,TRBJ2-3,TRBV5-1,CASSLEPSTDTQYF,TGCGCCAGCAGCTTGGAGCCTAGCACAGATACGCAGTATTTT
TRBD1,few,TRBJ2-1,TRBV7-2,CASSLGGTGYNEQFF,TGTGCCAGCAGCCTAGGGGGGACAGGCTACAATGAGCAGTTCTTC
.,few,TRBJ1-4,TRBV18,CASSPAEKLFF,TGTGCCAGCTCACCAGCTGAAAAACTGTTTTTT
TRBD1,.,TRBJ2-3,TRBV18,CASSPGQGASIRTDTQYF,TGTGCCAGCTCTCCGGGACAGGGGGCCTCCATCCGGACAGATACGCAGTATTTT
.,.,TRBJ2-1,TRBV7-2,CASSLAVGQNEQFF,TGTGCCAGCAGCTTAGCCGTGGGGCAGAATGAGCAGTTCTTC